A selection of T cell receptor beta chains follows, all from one sample in a study of blood T cell repertoires in COVID-19. Sequenced by immunoSEQ multiplex PCR; TCRdb stores in-frame clones only, minus some. The table shows some 490,000 clones, with around 85% occurring only once. Sequencing was carried out using peripheral blood. Receptor source: a human donor in a cohort sampled during active COVID-19. The CDR3 runs from the conserved cysteine through the conserved F or W. A D gene is named only where the DNA matches it firmly. Clone size appears in some rows only: once, few, many, or a class for an expanded clone.

-	TRBD2	TRBJ2-2	TRBV6-1	16	TGTGCCAGCAGTGAAGCGCAGTCGGGAGGGACCGGGGAGCTGTTTTTT	CASSEAQSGGTGELFF
-	-	TRBJ2-3	TRBV7-6	14	TGTGCCAGCAGCTTAGGCGGGGCCCCAGATACGCAGTATTTT	CASSLGGAPDTQYF
once	-	TRBJ2-7	TRBV2	12	TGTGCCAAGCGGCTAACACTAGGGGAGCAGTACTTC	CAKRLTLGEQYF
-	-	TRBJ2-7	TRBV13	14	TGTGCCAGCAGCTTCCAGCGAACGTCCTACGAGCAGTACTTC	CASSFQRTSYEQYF
-	TRBD1	TRBJ1-2	TRBV5-6	12	TGTGCCAGCAGCTTGCAGGGGGCTGGCTACACCTTC	CASSLQGAGYTF
-	-	TRBJ2-7	TRBV2	10	TGTGCCAGCAGTGTTCTCCTGCAGTACTTC	CASSVLLQYF
-	-	TRBJ2-3	TRBV7-8	16	TGTGCCAGCAGGCCGGACGGGGGGCGCTTGGTAGATACGCAGTATTTT	CASRPDGGRLVDTQYF
-	TRBD2	TRBJ2-3	TRBV7-2	17	TGTGCCAGCAGCTTAGATACTAGCGGGAGTAGCACAGATACGCAGTATTTT	CASSLDTSGSSTDTQYF
few	-	TRBJ1-5	TRBV24-1	14	TGTGCCACCAGTGGTGAGGTGGGCAATCAGCCCCAGCATTTT	CATSGEVGNQPQHF
-	TRBD1	TRBJ2-5	TRBV30	13	TGTGCTACCACAGGGGGCGCGGGGGAGACCCAGTACTTC	CATTGGAGETQYF
-	TRBD1	TRBJ2-1	TRBV10-2	11	TGCGCCAGCAGTGCCGGGACAGGGCAGTTCTTC	CASSAGTGQFF
-	TRBD1	TRBJ2-7	TRBV7-2	13	TGTGCCAGCAGCTCGGACAGGTCCGATAAGCAGTACTTC	CASSSDRSDKQYF